The clone carrying this TCR beta chain was detected many times. The data stem from a study of T cells in Graves' hyperthyroidism and ophthalmopathy. Looking at the study overall: Peripheral blood samples were taken at initial diagnosis, prior to any treatment.

Amplification targeted TCR beta CDR3 regions from RNA transcripts. First-round RT-PCR with HTBI primers amplified the TCR CDR3 region. TCRdb re-analysed the multiplex PCR reads in MiXCR, keeping a single row per CDR3 protein. Here the sample spans 690,000 or so distinct CDR3 sequences, under 20% being singletons. This CDR3 has 14 amino acids. V trimming: 6 bases; J trimming: 0 bases; junction bases outside the gene matches: 1. Germline lookup yields CDR1 DFQATT and CDR2 SNEGSKA (reference sequence). The sample taken for sequencing was blood. The TCR was taken from a woman between 45 and 65 years old with Graves' hyperthyroidism that later progressed to Graves' ophthalmopathy. The J gene is TRBJ2-4, the V gene TRBV20-1; 11 nucleotides agree with TRBD2. CDR3 nucleotides: TGCAGTGCAACTAGCGGGGGAGCCAAAAACATTCAGTACTTC. Its translation: CSATSGGAKNIQYF.